This T cell receptor beta chain was obtained from a study of shared clonotypes between healthy human individuals. It was CD45RO-negative cells, positively selected for CCR7, that made up naive CD8 cells, with terminally differentiated effector memory CD45RA+ cells excluded. Points on this clone: The target antigen is unknown.

Some clones are missing from TCRdb's copy, which holds only in-frame ones; the method was immunoSEQ multiplex PCR. Among about 2 million clones listed, 85% to 95% were seen once. CDR1 SGHAT and CDR2 FQNNGV come from the germline V gene. This CDR3 comprises 16 residues. V was trimmed by 7 bases and J by 0 bases, leaving 15 bases between them. Study-level findings and limits: Naive subsets tended to show greater estimated richness than memory subsets.

Material: naive CD8+ T cells sorted from blood. This TCR was recovered from a man aged 18 to 35 in good health. The V gene is TRBV11-2, the J gene TRBJ2-2, with D possibly being TRBD2 (5 bases). The CDR3 region is CASTSYELANTGELFF. Here the CDR3 DNA reads TGTGCCAGCACCTCTTATGAACTAGCGAACACCGGGGAGCTGTTTTTT.